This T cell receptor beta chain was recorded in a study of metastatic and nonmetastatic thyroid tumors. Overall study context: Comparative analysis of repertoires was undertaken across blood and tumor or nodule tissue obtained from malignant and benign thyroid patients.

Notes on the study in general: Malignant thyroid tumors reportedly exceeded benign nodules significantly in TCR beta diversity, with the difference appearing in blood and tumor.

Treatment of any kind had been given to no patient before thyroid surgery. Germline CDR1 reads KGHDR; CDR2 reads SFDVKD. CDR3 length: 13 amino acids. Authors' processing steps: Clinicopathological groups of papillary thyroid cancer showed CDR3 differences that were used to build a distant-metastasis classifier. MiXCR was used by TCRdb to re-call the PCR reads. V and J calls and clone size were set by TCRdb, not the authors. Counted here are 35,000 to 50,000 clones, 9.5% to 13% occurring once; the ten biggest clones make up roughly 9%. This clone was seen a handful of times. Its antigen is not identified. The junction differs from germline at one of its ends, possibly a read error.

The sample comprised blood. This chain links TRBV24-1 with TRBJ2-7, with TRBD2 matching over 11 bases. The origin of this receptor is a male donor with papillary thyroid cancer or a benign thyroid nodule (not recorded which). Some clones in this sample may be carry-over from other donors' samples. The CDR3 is CTTSGPSGRWQYF. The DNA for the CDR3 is TGTACCACCAGTGGCCCTAGCGGGAGGTGGCAGTACTTC.